Below, 30 T cell receptor beta chains from the same sample are listed, as sequenced in a study of T cells in Graves' hyperthyroidism and ophthalmopathy (dated by TCRdb to between 2018 and 2021). Libraries came from multiplex PCR. The sequencer listed for this sample is Illumina HiSeq 2000. The TCR beta CDR3 regions were amplified from the RNA transcripts. The first round of RT-PCR for the TCR CDR3 was performed with the HTBI primer set and the Qiagen OneStep RT-PCR kit. In TCRdb, the public reads were trimmed at Q25 with fastp and aligned with MiXCR, with productive beta chains retained. CDR3 protein sequences are deduplicated, and each keeps its most common genes and DNA. The table for this sample lists about 410,000 distinct CDR3 sequences; roughly 14% of them were counted only once. Jointly, the top ten make up about 13% of the sample. The material sequenced was blood. These receptors originate from a man aged 18 to 30 with Graves' ophthalmopathy.

This clonotype showed up many times. This sequence joins TRBV29-1 and TRBJ1-2, with D possibly TRBD1 on 6 matching bases. The CDR3 runs to 13 residues. Germline V gene data show CDR1 as SQVTM and CDR2 as ANQGSEA. Trimming shortened V by 5 bases and J by 6 bases, and 16 bases separated the two germline ends. DNA of the CDR3: TGCAGCGTTCGGAGGGGGGAAGTAGATGGCTACACCTTC. This encodes CSVRRGEVDGYTF.

Many counts were recorded for this clonotype. The chain couples TRBV7-3 to TRBJ2-1, with 7 bases lining up with TRBD1. V lost 5 bases, J lost 5 bases, and 3 bases stayed unmatched. The germline V gene has CDR1 SGHTA and CDR2 FQGTGA. This CDR3 has 13 residues. Written as DNA, the CDR3 is TGTGCCAGCAGCACCGACAGGGACAATGAGCAGTTCTTC. Its translation: CASSTDRDNEQFF.

This clonotype was counted ten times or more. This sequence joins TRBV24-1 and TRBJ2-1; D may be TRBD2 (6 bases). V gave up 4 bases and J gave up 6 bases, with 15 bases separating them. CDR1 is KGHDR and CDR2 is SFDVKD in the germline V gene. This CDR3 contains 15 residues. The CDR3 coding sequence is TGTGCCACCAGTGACCCCGGGGGATTGGGCAATGAGCAGTTCTTC. This sequence encodes CATSDPGGLGNEQFF.

This clonotype has ten or more counts. V is TRBV6-1 and J is TRBJ2-3, with D possibly TRBD2 on 6 matching bases. Trimming removed 5 bases from V and 9 bases from J, with 9 bases in between. Germline V gene lookup returns CDR1 MNHNS and CDR2 SASEGT. CDR3 length: 11 residues. The CDR3 is CASSSGRTQYF. The CDR3 region has the DNA TGTGCCAGCAGTTCAGGGAGGACGCAGTATTTT.

This clonotype has more than one count but fewer than ten. The chain joins TRBV12-3 or TRBV12-4 to TRBJ2-3; 8 bases map to TRBD2. The CDR3 is 16 residues long. With 6 bases clipped from V and 2 bases from J, the junction kept 10 bases outside the gene matches. The CDR3 spells CASRNLARGVTDTQYF. CDR3 nucleotide sequence: TGTGCCAGCAGAAACCTTGCGCGGGGGGTCACAGATACGCAGTATTTT.

This clonotype was counted ten times or more. The chain employs TRBV5-6 and TRBJ2-1; unclear D gene. V was cut by 4 bases and J by 3 bases, with 11 bases left in between. Germline CDR1 reads SGHDT; CDR2 reads YYEEEE. The CDR3 sequence is 14 residues long. CDR3 in DNA: TGTGCCAGCAGCCCGGGTTTCTTCTACAATGAGCAGTTCTTC. Translating gives CASSPGFFYNEQFF.

This clonotype was picked up many times. The chain recombines TRBV6-1 with TRBJ1-1; TRBD1 might be the D (6 bases). The CDR3 is made up of 15 amino acids. Germline V lookup: CDR1 MNHNS, CDR2 SASEGT. The V end lost 3 bases, the J end lost 4 bases, and 15 bases lay between the germline ends. This CDR3 is CASSEGQTLSTEAFF. CDR3 DNA: TGTGCCAGCAGTGAGGGACAAACCCTGAGCACTGAAGCTTTCTTT.

The chain employs TRBV20-1 and TRBJ2-7; 8 bases are shared with TRBD2. V was clipped by 5 bases and J by 6 bases; unmatched bases: 3. The CDR3 is 11 amino acids. Germline loops: CDR1 DFQATT, CDR2 SNEGSKA (reference sequence). Here the CDR3 DNA reads TGCAGTGCTGGACTAGCAGTCGAGCAGTACTTC. Its translation is CSAGLAVEQYF.

This clonotype was detected ten times or more. V is TRBV30 and J is TRBJ2-3; 8 bases line up with TRBD2. This CDR3 comprises 14 residues. The V gene end was trimmed by 0 bases and the J gene end by 5 bases; junction bases not matched to a gene: 4. Germline V gene data show CDR1 as GTSNPN and CDR2 as SVGIG (reference sequence). The CDR3: CAWSVMLAGDTQYF. CDR3 DNA: TGTGCCTGGAGTGTAATGCTAGCGGGAGATACGCAGTATTTT.

The sample holds many counts of this clonotype. V usage is TRBV11-2 and J usage is TRBJ2-7; D is perhaps TRBD2 (6 bases). Per germline, CDR1 SGHAT and CDR2 FQNNGV. The CDR3 is 15 amino acids. The ends were cut back, 10 bases at V and 3 bases at J, with 22 bases in the middle. As DNA, the CDR3 is TGTGCCACCCAAAGGACGGGGGTGGAGGGCTACGAGCAGTACTTC. Protein sequence: CATQRTGVEGYEQYF.

This clonotype came up a few times. V usage is TRBV14 and J usage is TRBJ2-3; unclear D gene. This CDR3 is 17 amino acids long. V was shortened by 0 bases and J by 0 bases, with 13 bases between the two germline ends. Germline lookup yields CDR1 SGHDN and CDR2 FVKESK. The DNA for the CDR3 is TGTGCCAGCAGCCAAGATCGTGGTTGGGGTAGCACAGATACGCAGTATTTT. It codes for CASSQDRGWGSTDTQYF.

Comments on this clonotype: A read error is possible here, since a much larger clone lies one base away. V gene TRBV6-1 combines with J gene TRBJ2-7, with a possible D match to TRBD1 (5 bases). Per germline, CDR1 MNHNS and CDR2 SASEGT. The CDR3 length is 14 residues. The CDR3 nucleotides are TGTGCCAGCAGCGGAATGACAGTCTCCTACAAGCAGTACTTC. Amino acid sequence: CASSGMTVSYKQYF.

This clonotype was recorded many times. The chain recombines TRBV3-1 with TRBJ1-1; 7 bases agree with TRBD1. Germline V gives CDR1 LGHDT, CDR2 YNNKEL (reference sequence). The ends lost 1 base at V and 6 bases at J; junction bases unmatched: 8. The CDR3 covers 15 residues. The CDR3 coding sequence is TGTGCCAGCAGCCAAGTCCCAACAGGGGTTTCTGAAGCTTTCTTT. Translated: CASSQVPTGVSEAFF. The variable domain in full, completed from reference TRBV3-1 and TRBJ1-1, reads DTAVSQTPKYLVTQMGNDKSIKCEQNLGHDTMYWYKQDSKKFLKIMFSYNNKELIINETVPNRFSPKSPDKAHLNLHINSLELGDSAVYFCASSQVPTGVSEAFFGQGTRLTVV.

This clonotype showed up many times. The rearrangement uses TRBV3-1 and TRBJ2-3; D ambiguous. Germline V gives CDR1 LGHDT, CDR2 YNNKEL (reference sequence). V was trimmed by 6 bases and J by 0 bases, leaving 7 bases between them. The CDR3 is 13 amino acids. The CDR3 here is CASRSSSTDTQYF. DNA for the CDR3: TGTGCCAGCAGGTCATCTAGCACAGATACGCAGTATTTT.

This clonotype was seen more than once but under ten times. This may arise from a read error, as a much more abundant clone is one base away. This chain joins TRBV5-6 and TRBJ2-7; unclear D gene. Germline CDR1 and CDR2: SGHDT and YYEEEE. The CDR3 sequence is 14 residues long. The CDR3 sequence: CASGLWQLAYEQYF. The CDR3 DNA is TGTGCCAGCGGCTTGTGGCAGCTCGCCTACGAGCAGTACTTC.

This clonotype was observed a few times. The chain uses TRBV7-9 and TRBJ1-1; D remains unclear. CDR3 size: 13 residues. Germline V gene lookup returns CDR1 SEHNR and CDR2 FQNEAQ (reference sequence). The V end lost 7 bases, the J end lost 5 bases, and 14 bases lay between the germline ends. The CDR3 is CASKEATETEAFF. The DNA of the CDR3 is TGTGCCAGCAAAGAGGCCACGGAGACTGAAGCTTTCTTT.

The table lists this clonotype with a few counts. This CDR3 reads CASSYSGLHNNEQFF. The CDR3 DNA is TGTGCCAGCAGTTACTCGGGACTACATAATAATGAGCAGTTCTTC. The chain combines TRBV6-6 with TRBJ2-1, with 7 bases identical to TRBD2. Per the germline V gene, CDR1 is MNHNY and CDR2 is SVGAGI (reference sequence). V dropped 0 bases and J dropped 7; count of bases not matched to a gene: 6. The CDR3 sequence is 15 residues long.

As to this clonotype: A clone one base away is much larger, so this may be a read error. The rearrangement uses TRBV6-1 and TRBJ1-5; D unresolved. Between the trimmed V and J ends, which lost 2 bases and 2 bases, there was a span of 4 bases. CDR1 and CDR2 from the germline V gene are MNHNS and SASEGT. There are 13 residues in the CDR3. CDR3 region: CASSERRNQPQHF. The CDR3 DNA reads TGTGCCAGCAGTGAAAGGCGCAATCAGCCCCAGCATTTT.

Details on this clonotype: At one end the junction does not follow the germline gene, possibly because of a read error. This rearrangement joins TRBV15 to TRBJ2-7, with TRBD2 matching over 7 bases. Germline CDR1 LNHNV, CDR2 YYDKDF (reference sequence). The CDR3 totals 15 residues. The CDR3 loop is CATSDRGDGTYERYF. In DNA form, the CDR3 reads TGTGCCACCAGTGATCGGGGGGACGGAACCTACGAGCGGTACTTC. Using reference TRBV15 and TRBJ2-7 for the parts outside the CDR3, the full variable domain is DAMVIQNPRYQVTQFGKPVTLSCSQTLNHNVMYWYQQKSSQAPKLLFHYYDKDFNNEADTPDNFQSRRPNTSFCFLDIRSPGLGDTAMYLCATSDRGDGTYERYFGPGTRLTVT.

This clonotype showed up just a few times. This chain uses TRBV5-5 with TRBJ2-3; a weak D match, TRBD2 (6 bases). V dropped 4 bases and J dropped 4 bases, with 13 bases sitting between them. The CDR3 sequence is 14 residues long. Germline CDR1 is SGHKS and CDR2 is YYEKEE (reference sequence). The CDR3 reads CASSGGSGADTQYF. The CDR3 DNA reads TGTGCCAGCAGCGGAGGGTCGGGGGCAGATACGCAGTATTTT.

This clonotype was detected ten times or more. V gene TRBV3-1 combines with J gene TRBJ1-2; D is perhaps TRBD1 (6 bases). Trimming left V 0 bases short and J 7 bases short, with 18 bases between. Germline V CDR1 and CDR2: LGHDT, YNNKEL (reference sequence). The CDR3 covers 16 residues. The CDR3: CASSQDTMQGFSGYTF. The DNA of the CDR3 is TGTGCCAGCAGCCAAGATACCATGCAGGGGTTCAGTGGCTACACCTTC.

This clonotype was counted at least ten times. The genes are TRBV10-3 and TRBJ2-3; unclear D gene. V was trimmed by 0 bases and J by 1 base, leaving 11 bases between them. Germline V gives CDR1 ENHRY, CDR2 SYGVKD. This CDR3 has 16 amino acids. Here the CDR3 DNA reads TGTGCCATCAGTGAGTCGAGGCCCCTGCGCACAGATACGCAGTATTTT. Amino acids: CAISESRPLRTDTQYF.

This clonotype was picked up many times. The chain is built from TRBV10-2 and TRBJ2-3, with D tentatively TRBD2 (5 bases). V was trimmed by 2 bases and J by 0 bases, leaving 9 bases between them. The germline CDR1 and CDR2 sequences are WSHSY and SAAADI. CDR3 length: 15 amino acids. The CDR3 here is CASSEKASSTDTQYF. CDR3 in DNA: TGCGCCAGCAGTGAGAAGGCTAGCAGCACAGATACGCAGTATTTT.

Ten or more counts support this clonotype. The chain uses TRBV7-2 and TRBJ2-1; TRBD1 might be the D (6 bases). Germline CDR1 reads SGHTA; CDR2 reads FQGNSA. The CDR3 is made up of 15 amino acids. Trimming shortened V by 1 base and J by 6 bases, and 13 bases separated the two germline ends. The CDR3 reads CASSLDRVSGNEQFF. CDR3 in DNA: TGTGCCAGCAGCTTAGACAGGGTCTCGGGCAATGAGCAGTTCTTC.

This clonotype was recorded a few times. The chain is built from TRBV5-1 and TRBJ2-2, with 7 bases identical to TRBD1. This CDR3 is 15 amino acids long. Germline trimming cut 0 bases from V and 5 bases from J; bases unmatched to any gene: 4. Per germline, CDR1 SGHRS and CDR2 YFSETQ. In nucleotides, the CDR3 is TGCGCCAGCAGCTTGGAGGGGGCGCGGACCGGGGAGCTGTTTTTT. Amino acid sequence: CASSLEGARTGELFF.

This clonotype has a handful of counts. The V gene is TRBV24-1, the J gene TRBJ2-3; no clear D gene. The CDR3 consists of 15 residues. V lost 3 bases and J lost 7, with 16 bases in between. Germline CDR1 and CDR2: KGHDR and SFDVKD. CDR3 protein: CATSDPPYLSHTQYF. In nucleotides, the CDR3 is TGTGCCACCAGTGATCCACCATACCTCTCCCATACGCAGTATTTT.

This clonotype was picked up a small number of times. The CDR3 DNA sequence: TGTGCCAGCAGCGTACGCGCCCGGGAGCTCGAGACCCAGTACTTC. Its protein product is CASSVRARELETQYF. The rearrangement links TRBV9 to TRBJ2-5; TRBD2 is a possible D gene (6 bases). The germline CDR1 and CDR2 sequences are SGDLS and YYNGEE. The CDR3 has 15 residues. V was trimmed by 1 base and J by 5 bases, leaving 15 bases between them.

In this sample, this clonotype turned up once. This chain connects TRBV20-1 to TRBJ2-3, with TRBD2 identical over 13 bases. The CDR3 covers 15 residues. V lost 3 bases, J lost 5 bases, and 5 bases stayed unmatched. The germline V gene encodes CDR1 DFQATT and CDR2 SNEGSKA (reference sequence). This CDR3 reads CSASGLAGVGDTQYF. CDR3 coding DNA: TGCAGTGCTAGTGGACTAGCGGGAGTTGGAGATACGCAGTATTTT.

Concerning this clonotype itself: This may come from a read error, since a much larger clone is one base off. The J gene is TRBJ2-7, the V gene TRBV11-3; D is unclear. Looked up from germline, CDR1 is SGHNT and CDR2 is YENEEA. CDR3 length: 15 amino acids. The CDR3 DNA reads as TGTGCCAGCAGCTCCGGACCGACACCCTCCCACGAGCAGTACTTC. Its translation: CASSSGPTPSHEQYF. Full variable domain (outside the CDR3, taken from reference TRBV11-3 and TRBJ2-7): EAGVVQSPRYKIIEKKQPVAFWCNPISGHNTLYWYLQNLGQGPELLIRYENEEAVDDSQLPKDRFSAERLKGVDSTLKIQPAELGDSAVYLCASSSGPTPSHEQYFGPGTRLTVT.

The sample holds many counts of this clonotype. The chain is built from TRBV6-1 and TRBJ2-1; 13 positions match TRBD2. CDR1 is MNHNS and CDR2 is SASEGT in the germline V gene. The CDR3 covers 16 residues. The V and J ends lost 9 bases and 1 base, in that order; junction bases with no gene match: 6. This chain's CDR3 is CASWTSGSWSYNEQFF. In nucleotides, the CDR3 is TGTGCCAGTTGGACTAGCGGGAGTTGGTCCTACAATGAGCAGTTCTTC.